This TCR beta chain was observed in a study of blood T cell repertoires in COVID-19. Study summary: Spain, Italy and the United States supplied samples that represented acute and convalescent COVID-19. T cells, B-cell-depleted T cells, or PBMCs provided the cDNA or gDNA that served as material.

Produced via immunoSEQ multiplex PCR; TCRdb's table is partial and in-frame only. There are approximately 220,000 clones in the sample; about 86% occur only once, and under 1.5% lies in the top ten. Participant ages covered roughly 18 to 89 years across 20 to 25 US areas. Categorization into cohorts depended on clinical history that participants reported. Germline CDR1 and CDR2: GTSNPN and SVGIG (reference sequence). The CDR3 spans 13 residues. V lost 1 base and J lost 3, with 10 bases in between. The sequence was obtained from a woman aged 40 to 50 with acute COVID-19. Sequenced material: PBMCs or T cells enriched from blood (not recorded which). The genes are TRBV30 and TRBJ2-7; D is possibly TRBD1 (6 bases). The CDR3, as DNA: TGTGCCTGGAGTGGACAGGAGTACTACGAGCAGTACTTC. It yields the protein CAWSGQEYYEQYF.